This TCR beta chain was documented in a study of OX40 agonist ivuxolimab in advanced cancers. Background for the entire study: Ivuxolimab was a fully human IgG2 agonistic monoclonal antibody targeting the costimulatory receptor OX40 (CD134). Intravenous ivuxolimab was administered to patients every 2 weeks at six dose levels: 0.01, 0.1, 0.3, 1.5, 3 and 10 mg/kg. Of the roughly 52 dose-escalation patients, hepatocellular carcinoma was present in around 19, melanoma in approximately 15, renal cell carcinoma in 9 and head and neck cancer in 9. In the dose-escalation cohort, 65% to 90% of patients were male, and the mean age was approximately 60 years, with a range of about 20 to 90. Patients were allowed to have had prior anti-PD-1, anti-PD-L1 or anti-CTLA-4 therapy, and around two fifths of the dose-escalation patients had been treated with checkpoint inhibitors. Partial responses were achieved by three dose-escalation patients, of whom one had hepatocellular carcinoma and two had cutaneous melanoma. Peripheral TCRbeta sequencing aimed to test whether ivuxolimab altered TCR sequence diversity and caused clonal T-cell expansion. The paper covers the monotherapy dose-escalation part of the phase I ivuxolimab trial, which included N of about 56 patients.

In regard to this clone: Its antigen remains unidentified. No much larger clonotype is one base removed from it; base qualities were not supplied.

What the work shows at the level of the full study, not this receptor alone: After ivuxolimab, more expanded clones were found on average in CD8+ T cells than in CD4+ T cells. The antigen specificity of the peripheral T cells that underwent clonal expansion was not determined. In the 0.1-3.0 mg/kg groups, partial responders were among the patients with the lowest normalized peripheral clonal expansion, particularly in CD8+ T cells. Low levels of normalized T-cell clonal expansion were also seen in some nonresponding patients. At doses from 0.1 to 3.0 mg/kg, clonal expansion was seen in both CD4+ and CD8+ blood T cells between baseline and week 6.

Genomic DNA was isolated from the sorted cells so that the TCRbeta CDR3 region could be sequenced. The immunoSEQ Assay was used to sequence the TCRbeta CDR3 regions. This immuneACCESS table, as held by TCRdb, lists in-frame sequences with V and J called but not all clones. Of the missing ones, under half trace to an unresolved V gene in checked studies; the others have no known cause. Across this sample there are 83,000 or so clones, with 86% seen only once. Clones ranked in the top ten supply approximately 1.9% of the sample. V is cut back by 0 bases and J by 0 bases, with 3 bases in the junction unmatched. Spanning cysteine to phenylalanine, the CDR3 consists of 17 amino acids. Only the CDR3 portion is preserved as DNA: 51 bases, with reading frame beginning at the first base. The germline V gene supplies CDR1 MGHRA and CDR2 YSYEKL. Patients with a history of autoimmune disease or receiving systemic immunosuppression were excluded from the trial. Peripheral blood for TCR sequencing was collected from all dose cohorts at baseline, on cycle 4 day 1, and on cycle 7 day 1. The samples were drawn from a first-in-human, open-label, multicenter phase I dose-escalation trial of ivuxolimab. Adults with locally advanced or metastatic head and neck squamous cell, hepatocellular, melanoma or renal cell carcinoma were enrolled in the trial. Before TCR sequencing, CD4+ T cells and CD8+ T cells from peripheral blood were sorted into separate populations.

Sequenced material: CD4+ or CD8+ T cells sorted from blood, taken in a trial of the OX40 agonist ivuxolimab. Recombination linked TRBV4-1 to TRBJ2-4; TRBD2 lines up with 9 middle nucleotides. The TCR sequence derives from an adult with an advanced solid tumor such as melanoma, head and neck, liver or kidney cancer. The DNA sequence is TGCGCCAGCAGCCAAGAAGGCGGGGGGGGAGCCAAAAACATTCAGTACTTC. It translates to CASSQEGGGGAKNIQYF.